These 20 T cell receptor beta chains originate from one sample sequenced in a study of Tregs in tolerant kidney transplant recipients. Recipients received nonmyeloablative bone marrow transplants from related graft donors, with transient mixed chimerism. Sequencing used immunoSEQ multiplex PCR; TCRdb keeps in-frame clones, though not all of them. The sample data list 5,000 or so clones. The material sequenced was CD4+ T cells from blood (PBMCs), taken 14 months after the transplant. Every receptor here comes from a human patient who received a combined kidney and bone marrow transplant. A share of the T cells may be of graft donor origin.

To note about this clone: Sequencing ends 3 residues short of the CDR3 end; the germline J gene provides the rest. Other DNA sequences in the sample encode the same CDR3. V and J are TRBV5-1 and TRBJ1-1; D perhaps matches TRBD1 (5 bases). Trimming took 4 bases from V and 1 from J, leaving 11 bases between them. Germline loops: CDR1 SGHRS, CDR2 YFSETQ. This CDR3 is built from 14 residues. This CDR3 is CASSLAGGNTEAFF. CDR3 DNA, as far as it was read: TGCGCCAGCAGCCTGGCCGGGGGGAACACTGAA.

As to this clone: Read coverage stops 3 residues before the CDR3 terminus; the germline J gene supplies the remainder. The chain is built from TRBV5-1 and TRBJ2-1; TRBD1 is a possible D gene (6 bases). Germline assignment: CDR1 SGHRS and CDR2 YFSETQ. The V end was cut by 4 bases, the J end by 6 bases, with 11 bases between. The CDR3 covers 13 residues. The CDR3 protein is CASSPYRVNEQFF. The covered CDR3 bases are TGCGCCAGCAGCCCTTACAGGGTCAATGAG.

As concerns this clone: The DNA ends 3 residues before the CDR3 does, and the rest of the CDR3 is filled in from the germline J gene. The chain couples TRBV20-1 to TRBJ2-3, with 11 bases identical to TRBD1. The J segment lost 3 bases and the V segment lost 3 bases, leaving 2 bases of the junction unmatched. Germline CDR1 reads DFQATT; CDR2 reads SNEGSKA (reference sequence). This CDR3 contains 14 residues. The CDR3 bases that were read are TGCAGTGCTAGCCGGGACAGGGGGACAGATACG. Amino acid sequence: CSASRDRGTDT. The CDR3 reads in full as CSASRDRGTDTQYF.

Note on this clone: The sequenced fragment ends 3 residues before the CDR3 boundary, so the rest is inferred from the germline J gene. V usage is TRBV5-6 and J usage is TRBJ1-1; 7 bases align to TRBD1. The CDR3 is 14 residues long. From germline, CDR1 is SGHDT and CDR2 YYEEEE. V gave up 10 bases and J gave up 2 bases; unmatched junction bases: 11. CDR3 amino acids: CAGGQWGSNTEAFF. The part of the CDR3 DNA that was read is TGTGCCGGGGGACAGTGGGGGTCTAACACTGAA.

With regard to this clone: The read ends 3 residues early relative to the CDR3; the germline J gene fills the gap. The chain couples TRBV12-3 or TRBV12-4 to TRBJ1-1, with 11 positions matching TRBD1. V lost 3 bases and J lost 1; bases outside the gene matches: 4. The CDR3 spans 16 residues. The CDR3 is CASSFGQGAGNTEAFF. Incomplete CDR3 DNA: TGTGCCAGCAGTTTCGGACAGGGGGCTGGGAACACTGAA.

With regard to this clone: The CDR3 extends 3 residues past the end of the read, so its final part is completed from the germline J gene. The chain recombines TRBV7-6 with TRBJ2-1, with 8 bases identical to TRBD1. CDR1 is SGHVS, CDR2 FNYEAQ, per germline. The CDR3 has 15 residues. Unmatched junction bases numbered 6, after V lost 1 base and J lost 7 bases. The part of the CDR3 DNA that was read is TGTGCCAGCAGCTTAGTGGGCAGGGGGCAAAATGAG. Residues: CASSLVGRGQNE. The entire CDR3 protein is CASSLVGRGQNEQFF.

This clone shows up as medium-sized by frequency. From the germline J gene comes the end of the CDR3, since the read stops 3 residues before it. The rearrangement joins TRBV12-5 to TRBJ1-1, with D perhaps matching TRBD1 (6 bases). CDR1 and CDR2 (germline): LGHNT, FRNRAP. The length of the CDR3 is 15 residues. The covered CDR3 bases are TGTGCTAGTGGTTTGCCCCGAGCAGGGGCTGGGGAA. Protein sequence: CASGLPRAGAGE. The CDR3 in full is CASGLPRAGAGEAFF.

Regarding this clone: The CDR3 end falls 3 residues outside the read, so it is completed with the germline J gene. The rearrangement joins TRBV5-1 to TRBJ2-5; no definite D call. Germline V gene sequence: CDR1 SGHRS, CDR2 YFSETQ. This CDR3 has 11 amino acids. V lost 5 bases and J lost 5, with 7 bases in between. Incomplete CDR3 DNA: TGCGCCAGCAGGGAAGCGGAGACC. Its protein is CASREAET. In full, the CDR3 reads CASREAETQYF.

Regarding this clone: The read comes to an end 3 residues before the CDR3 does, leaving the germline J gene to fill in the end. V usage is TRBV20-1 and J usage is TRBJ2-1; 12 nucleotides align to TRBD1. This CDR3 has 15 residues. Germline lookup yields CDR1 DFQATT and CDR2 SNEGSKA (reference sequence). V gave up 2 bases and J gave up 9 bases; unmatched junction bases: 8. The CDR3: CSARPGQGAFGEQFF. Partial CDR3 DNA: TGCAGTGCTAGACCGGGACAGGGGGCATTTGGTGAG.

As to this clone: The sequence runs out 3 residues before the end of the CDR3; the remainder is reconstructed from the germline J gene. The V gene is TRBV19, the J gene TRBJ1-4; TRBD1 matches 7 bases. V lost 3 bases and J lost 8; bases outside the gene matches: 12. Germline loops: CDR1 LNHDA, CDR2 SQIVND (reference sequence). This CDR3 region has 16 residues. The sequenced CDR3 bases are TGTGCCAGTAGTATCTCTGCGGGCAGGGGGGAAGAAAAA. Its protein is CASSISAGRGEEK. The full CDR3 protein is CASSISAGRGEEKLFF.

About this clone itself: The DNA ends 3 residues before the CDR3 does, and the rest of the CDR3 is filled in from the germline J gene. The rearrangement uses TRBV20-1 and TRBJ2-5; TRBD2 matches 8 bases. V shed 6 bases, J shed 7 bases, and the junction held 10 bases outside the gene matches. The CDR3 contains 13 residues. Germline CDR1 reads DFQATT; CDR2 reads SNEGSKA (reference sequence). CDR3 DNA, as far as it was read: TGCAGTGCGTCCCCGGGACTAGAGGCGACC. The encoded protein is CSASPGLEAT. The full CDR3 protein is CSASPGLEATQYF.

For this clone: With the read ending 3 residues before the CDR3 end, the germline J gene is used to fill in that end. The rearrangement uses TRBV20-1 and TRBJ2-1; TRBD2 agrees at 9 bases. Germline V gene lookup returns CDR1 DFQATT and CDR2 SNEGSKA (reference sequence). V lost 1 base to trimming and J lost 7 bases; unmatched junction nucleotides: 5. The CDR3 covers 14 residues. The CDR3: CSARGGGAGNEQFF. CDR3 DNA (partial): TGCAGTGCTAGAGGCGGGGGGGCAGGAAATGAG.

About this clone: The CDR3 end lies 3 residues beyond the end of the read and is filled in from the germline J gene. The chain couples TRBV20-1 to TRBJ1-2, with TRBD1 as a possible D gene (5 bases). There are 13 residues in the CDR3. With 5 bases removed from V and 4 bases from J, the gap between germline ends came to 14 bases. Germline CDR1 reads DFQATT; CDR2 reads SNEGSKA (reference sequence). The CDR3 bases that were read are TGCAGTGCTTCGACAGACGCTCGCTATGGC. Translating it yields CSASTDARYG. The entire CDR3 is CSASTDARYGYTF.

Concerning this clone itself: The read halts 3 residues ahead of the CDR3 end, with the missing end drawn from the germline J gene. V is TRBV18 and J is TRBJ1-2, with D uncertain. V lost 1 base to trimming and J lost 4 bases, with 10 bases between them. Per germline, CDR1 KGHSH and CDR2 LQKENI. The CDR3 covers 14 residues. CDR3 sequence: CASSPRGQIYGYTF. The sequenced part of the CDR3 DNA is TGTGCCAGCTCACCACGAGGGCAGATCTATGGC.

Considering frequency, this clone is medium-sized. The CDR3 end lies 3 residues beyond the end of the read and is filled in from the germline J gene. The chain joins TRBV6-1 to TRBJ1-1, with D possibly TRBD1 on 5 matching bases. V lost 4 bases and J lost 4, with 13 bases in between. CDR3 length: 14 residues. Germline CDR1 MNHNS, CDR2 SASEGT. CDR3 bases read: TGTGCCAGCAGTGTGGAGGGGAGTGGCACTGAA. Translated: CASSVEGSGTE. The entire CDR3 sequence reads CASSVEGSGTEAFF.

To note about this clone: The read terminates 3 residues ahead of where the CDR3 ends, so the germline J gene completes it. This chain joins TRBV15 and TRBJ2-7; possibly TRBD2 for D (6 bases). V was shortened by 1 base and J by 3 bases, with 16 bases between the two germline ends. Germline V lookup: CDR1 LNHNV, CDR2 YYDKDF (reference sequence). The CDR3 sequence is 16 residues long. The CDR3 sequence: CATSRGKGTPVYEQYF. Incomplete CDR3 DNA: TGTGCCACCAGCAGAGGTAAAGGGACTCCCGTCTACGAG.

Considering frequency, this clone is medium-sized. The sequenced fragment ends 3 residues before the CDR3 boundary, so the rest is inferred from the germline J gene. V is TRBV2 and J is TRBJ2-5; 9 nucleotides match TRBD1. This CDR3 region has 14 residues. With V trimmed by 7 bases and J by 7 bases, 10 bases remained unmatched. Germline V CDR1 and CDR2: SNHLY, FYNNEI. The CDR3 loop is CASKGTGRGGTQYF. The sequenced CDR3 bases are TGTGCCAGCAAAGGGACAGGGAGAGGCGGGACC.

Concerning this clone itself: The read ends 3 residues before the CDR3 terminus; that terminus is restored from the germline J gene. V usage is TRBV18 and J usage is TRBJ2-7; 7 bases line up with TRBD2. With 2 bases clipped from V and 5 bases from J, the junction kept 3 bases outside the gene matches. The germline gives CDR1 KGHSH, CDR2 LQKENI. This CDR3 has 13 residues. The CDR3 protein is CASSPSAGNEQYF. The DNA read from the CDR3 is TGTGCCAGCTCACCATCAGCGGGGAACGAG. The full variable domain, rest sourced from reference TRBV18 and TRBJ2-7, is NAGVMQNPRHLVRRRGQEARLRCSPMKGHSHVYWYRQLPEEGLKFMVYLQKENIIDESGMPKERFSAEFPKEGPSILRIQQVVRGDSAAYFCASSPSAGNEQYFGPGTRLTVT.

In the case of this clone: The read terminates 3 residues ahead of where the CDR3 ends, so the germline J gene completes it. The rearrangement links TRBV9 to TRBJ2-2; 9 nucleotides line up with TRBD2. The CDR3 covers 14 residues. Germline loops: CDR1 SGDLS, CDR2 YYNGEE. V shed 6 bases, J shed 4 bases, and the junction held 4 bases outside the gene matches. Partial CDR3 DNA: TGTGCCAGCACAGCGGGAGGTGCCACCGGGGAG. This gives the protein CASTAGGATGE. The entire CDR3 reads CASTAGGATGELFF.

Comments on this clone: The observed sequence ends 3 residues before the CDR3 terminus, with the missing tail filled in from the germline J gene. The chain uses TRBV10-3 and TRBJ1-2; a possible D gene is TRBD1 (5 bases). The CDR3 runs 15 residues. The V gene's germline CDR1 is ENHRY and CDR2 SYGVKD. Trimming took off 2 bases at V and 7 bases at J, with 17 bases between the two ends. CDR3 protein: CAISEDGGSGGGYTF. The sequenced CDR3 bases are TGTGCCATCAGTGAGGATGGGGGGAGCGGCGGTGGC.